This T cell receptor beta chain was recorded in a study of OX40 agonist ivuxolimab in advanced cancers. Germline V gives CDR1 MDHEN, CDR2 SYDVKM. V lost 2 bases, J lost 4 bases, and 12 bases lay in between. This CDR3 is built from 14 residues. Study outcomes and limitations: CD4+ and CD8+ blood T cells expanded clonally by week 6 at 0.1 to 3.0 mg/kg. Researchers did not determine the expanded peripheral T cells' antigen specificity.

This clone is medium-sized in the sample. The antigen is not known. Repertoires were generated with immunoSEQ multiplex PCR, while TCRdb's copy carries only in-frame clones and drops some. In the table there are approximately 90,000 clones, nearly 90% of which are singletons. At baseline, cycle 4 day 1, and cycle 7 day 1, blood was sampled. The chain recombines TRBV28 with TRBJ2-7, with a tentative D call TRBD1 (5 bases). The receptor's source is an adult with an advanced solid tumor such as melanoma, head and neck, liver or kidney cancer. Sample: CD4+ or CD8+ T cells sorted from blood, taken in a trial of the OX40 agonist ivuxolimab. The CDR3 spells CASSLARVNYEQYF. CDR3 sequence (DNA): TGTGCCAGCAGTTTAGCCAGGGTAAATTACGAGCAGTACTTC.